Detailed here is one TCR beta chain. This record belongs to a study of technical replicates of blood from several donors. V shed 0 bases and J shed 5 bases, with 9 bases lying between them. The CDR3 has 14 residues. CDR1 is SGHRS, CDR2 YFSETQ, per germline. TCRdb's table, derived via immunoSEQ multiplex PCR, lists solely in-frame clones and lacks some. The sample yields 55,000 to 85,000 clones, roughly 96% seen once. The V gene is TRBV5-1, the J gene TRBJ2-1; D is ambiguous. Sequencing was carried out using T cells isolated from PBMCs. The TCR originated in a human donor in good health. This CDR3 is CASSLAFADNEQFF. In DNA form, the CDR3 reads TGCGCCAGCAGCTTGGCCTTCGCAGACAATGAGCAGTTCTTC. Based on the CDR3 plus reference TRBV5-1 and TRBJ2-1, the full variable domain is KAGVTQTPRYLIKTRGQQVTLSCSPISGHRSVSWYQQTPGQGLQFLFEYFSETQRNKGNFPGRFSGRQFSNSRSEMNVSTLELGDSALYLCASSLAFADNEQFFGPGTRLTVL.